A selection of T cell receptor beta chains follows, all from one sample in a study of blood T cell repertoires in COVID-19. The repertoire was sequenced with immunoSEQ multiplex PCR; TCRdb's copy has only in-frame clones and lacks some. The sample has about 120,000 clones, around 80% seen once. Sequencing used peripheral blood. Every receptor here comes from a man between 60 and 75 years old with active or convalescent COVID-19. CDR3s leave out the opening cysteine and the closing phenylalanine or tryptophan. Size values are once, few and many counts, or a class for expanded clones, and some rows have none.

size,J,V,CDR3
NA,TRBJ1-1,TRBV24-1,ATSDQGPEAF
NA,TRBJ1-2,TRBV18,ASSRDLGDYGYT
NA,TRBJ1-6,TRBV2,AIRTGSYNSPLH
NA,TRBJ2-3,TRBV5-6,ASSLGLAATDTQY
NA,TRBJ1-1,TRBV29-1,SVVAVNTEAF
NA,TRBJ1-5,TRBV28,ASSPYGTGSDQPQH
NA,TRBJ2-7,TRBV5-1,ASSAGTNYEQY
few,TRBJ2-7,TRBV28,ASSPWDTSYEQY
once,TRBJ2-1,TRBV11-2,ASSLVLAAAKEQF
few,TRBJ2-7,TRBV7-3,ASSLIGEGEQY
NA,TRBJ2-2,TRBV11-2,ASSLDRGSGELF
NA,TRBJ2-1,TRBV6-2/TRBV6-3,ASSYDSGRRNEQF
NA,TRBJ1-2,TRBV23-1,ASSHSNGGGHFNYGYT
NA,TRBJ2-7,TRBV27,ASSLGVAGGGYEQY
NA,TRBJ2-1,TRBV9,ASSVTEGEQF
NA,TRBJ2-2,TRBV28,ASEGAGELF
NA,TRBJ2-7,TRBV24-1,ATSDPRDHEQY
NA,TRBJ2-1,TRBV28,ASSPGGSYNEQF
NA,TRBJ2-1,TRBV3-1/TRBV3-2,ASSQDHLAGGRNEQF
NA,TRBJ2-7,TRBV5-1,ASSLGGTGTYEQY
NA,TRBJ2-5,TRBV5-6,ASSLRVGIAQETQY
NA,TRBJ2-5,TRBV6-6,ASSRGTSGRIVETQY